One and the same sample provided the 24 T cell receptor beta chains below, sequenced in a study of control samples from healthy donors and cancer patients. TCRdb's table, derived via immunoSEQ multiplex PCR, lists solely in-frame clones and lacks some. The sample contains about 48,000 clones, 93% of which appear only once. The specimen was PBMCs. All receptors come from a woman aged 45 to 65 with head and neck cancer.

This sequence joins TRBV5-1 and TRBJ2-5; D possibly corresponds to TRBD2 (7 bases). Germline V lookup: CDR1 SGHRS, CDR2 YFSETQ. Trimming removed 5 bases at V and 5 bases at J, with 19 bases between. CDR3 length equals 15 residues. This CDR3 reads CASSLGGAAVETQYF. The CDR3 region has the DNA TGCGCCAGCAGTCTGGGGGGGGCCGCTGTGGAGACCCAGTACTTC.

The V gene is TRBV6-5, the J gene TRBJ1-3, with D tentatively TRBD1 (5 bases). The length of the CDR3 is 14 residues. V lost 5 bases, J lost 0 bases, and 8 bases lay in between. The germline CDR1 and CDR2 sequences are MNHEY and SVGAGI. The CDR3 DNA reads TGTGCCAGCAGTCGACAGAGCTCTGGAAACACCATATATTTT. This gives the protein CASSRQSSGNTIYF.

The rearrangement joins TRBV5-1 to TRBJ2-7, with TRBD2 identical over 7 bases. The trim removed 6 bases at V and 5 bases at J, leaving 14 bases unmatched. The CDR3 consists of 15 residues. CDR1 SGHRS and CDR2 YFSETQ come from the germline V gene. The CDR3 DNA reads as TGCGCCAGCAACCTTGAAGGACTAGTAGAGCACGAGCAGTACTTC. It encodes CASNLEGLVEHEQYF.

The chain joins TRBV28 to TRBJ1-1; tentative D call: TRBD1 (6 bases). This CDR3 has 15 amino acids. V dropped 5 bases and J dropped 2 bases, with 15 bases sitting between them. Looked up from germline, CDR1 is MDHEN and CDR2 is SYDVKM. The CDR3 sequence is CASSAGELGNTEAFF. The CDR3 DNA sequence: TGTGCCAGCAGTGCAGGGGAGTTGGGTAACACTGAAGCTTTCTTT.

V is TRBV19 and J is TRBJ1-2; D gene unclear. Germline CDR1 LNHDA, CDR2 SQIVND (reference sequence). The V gene lost 5 bases and the J gene lost 1 base, with 14 bases spanning the gap. This CDR3 spans 15 amino acids. The CDR3 bases are TGTGCCAGTAGTTGGGCAGCCATCAATAACTATGGCTACACCTTC. The encoded protein is CASSWAAINNYGYTF.

The V and J genes are TRBV2 and TRBJ2-7; 10 bases fit TRBD2. The CDR3 has 16 residues. Germline V lookup: CDR1 SNHLY, CDR2 FYNNEI. The V and J ends lost 4 bases and 0 bases, in that order; junction bases with no gene match: 6. The CDR3 DNA is TGTGCCAGCAGTGCCTTAGCGGGGGGCCTCTCCTACGAGCAGTACTTC. This encodes CASSALAGGLSYEQYF.

The chain combines TRBV18 with TRBJ1-2; 9 bases are a match to TRBD1. Germline V gene lookup returns CDR1 KGHSH and CDR2 LQKENI. The length of the CDR3 is 15 residues. Trimming took 3 bases from V and 3 from J; bases not matched to a gene: 5. The DNA for the CDR3 is TGTGCCAGCTCACCCCCGGGACAGGGAGACTATGGCTACACCTTC. It codes for CASSPPGQGDYGYTF.

CDR3 loop: CATSDSLAGGIYNEQFF. The CDR3 nucleotides read TGTGCCACCAGTGATAGTCTAGCGGGAGGTATATACAATGAGCAGTTCTTC. The chain recombines TRBV24-1 with TRBJ2-1, with 11 bases aligning to TRBD2. V dropped 3 bases and J dropped 4; count of bases not matched to a gene: 7. The CDR3 covers 17 residues. The germline V gene encodes CDR1 KGHDR and CDR2 SFDVKD.

The chain couples TRBV7-9 to TRBJ2-7; maybe TRBD2 (5 bases). CDR1 SEHNR and CDR2 FQNEAQ come from the germline V gene (reference sequence). This CDR3 has 13 residues. Trimming left V 8 bases short and J 5 bases short, with 16 bases between. The CDR3 bases are TGTGCCAGCGGTAGCTCCTCGGAGGACGAGCAGTACTTC. Protein sequence: CASGSSSEDEQYF.

This clone was observed a single time. This chain joins TRBV18 and TRBJ2-5; D possibly matches TRBD1 or TRBD2 (5 bases each). Germline V gene data show CDR1 as KGHSH and CDR2 as LQKENI. The CDR3 length is 14 residues. Between the trimmed V and J ends, which lost 4 bases and 0 bases, there was a span of 9 bases. The CDR3 reads CASSRETDQETQYF. CDR3 nucleotide sequence: TGTGCCAGCTCACGGGAGACAGACCAAGAGACCCAGTACTTC. Together with reference TRBV18 and TRBJ2-5, the CDR3 gives the full variable domain: NAGVMQNPRHLVRRRGQEARLRCSPMKGHSHVYWYRQLPEEGLKFMVYLQKENIIDESGMPKERFSAEFPKEGPSILRIQQVVRGDSAAYFCASSRETDQETQYFGPGTRLLVL.

The chain joins TRBV27 to TRBJ2-1; TRBD2 aligns across 12 bases. V lost 5 bases, J lost 5 bases, and 4 bases stayed unmatched. The CDR3 is 15 residues long. CDR1 and CDR2 from the germline V gene are MNHEY and SMNVEV (reference sequence). The CDR3 DNA sequence: TGTGCCAGCAGTACAGGACTAGCGGGAAACAATGAGCAGTTCTTC. This sequence encodes CASSTGLAGNNEQFF.

The chain has TRBV2 and TRBJ2-7, with D possibly matching TRBD2 (6 bases). The V end was cut by 5 bases, the J end by 9 bases, with 17 bases between. Germline V CDR1 and CDR2: SNHLY, FYNNEI. The CDR3 covers 13 residues. The CDR3 bases are TGTGCCAGCAGTCCCGAGGAGGGGCGCCGGCAGTACTTC. It is translated as CASSPEEGRRQYF.

The chain employs TRBV7-2 and TRBJ2-2; 7 positions match TRBD1. Germline loops: CDR1 SGHTA, CDR2 FQGNSA. After removal of 5 bases from V and 4 bases from J, the junction contained 10 bases not matched to a gene. The CDR3 extends over 16 amino acids. The CDR3 DNA follows: TGTGCCAGCAGCCATCGACAGGGAACTGGCACCGGGGAGCTGTTTTTT. It yields the protein CASSHRQGTGTGELFF.

V usage is TRBV5-4 and J usage is TRBJ2-5, with D unclear. The CDR3 is 12 amino acids. Germline V lookup: CDR1 SGHNT, CDR2 YYREEE (reference sequence). V dropped 3 bases and J dropped 5 bases, with 8 bases sitting between them. For the CDR3, the DNA is TGTGCCAGCAGCTCCCACATGGAGACCCAGTACTTC. The encoded protein is CASSSHMETQYF.

V usage is TRBV10-2 and J usage is TRBJ1-1, with D hard to call. V lost 3 bases and J lost 5, with 10 bases in between. Looked up from germline, CDR1 is WSHSY and CDR2 is SAAADI. CDR3 length equals 13 residues. The CDR3 spells CASSEQQSTEAFF. CDR3 coding DNA: TGCGCCAGCAGTGAACAACAGTCGACTGAAGCTTTCTTT.

This clone was seen only once. The V gene is TRBV28, the J gene TRBJ1-3; D possibly corresponds to TRBD1 (5 bases). The CDR3 length is 14 residues. Germline CDR1 and CDR2: MDHEN and SYDVKM. Deletions cut 6 bases from V and 1 base from J, with 10 bases between. This CDR3 is CASRRTRSGNTIYF. In DNA form, the CDR3 reads TGTGCCAGCAGGAGGACAAGGTCTGGAAACACCATATATTTT.

The V and J genes are TRBV3-1 (or the pseudogene TRBV3-2) and TRBJ2-1; maybe TRBD1 (6 bases). Looked up from germline, CDR1 is LGHDT and CDR2 is YNNKEL (reference sequence). Between the trimmed V and J ends, which lost 5 bases and 4 bases, there was a span of 9 bases. The CDR3 is made up of 13 amino acids. CDR3 amino acids: CASSTRGYNEQFF. The CDR3 nucleotides read TGTGCCAGCAGCACCAGGGGATACAATGAGCAGTTCTTC.

The chain carries TRBV5-5 and TRBJ1-5, with 7 bases fitting TRBD1. Germline loops: CDR1 SGHKS, CDR2 YYEKEE (reference sequence). The CDR3 length is 15 residues. Losses at the gene ends were 7 bases for V and 3 bases for J; bases not matched to a gene: 10. CDR3 bases: TGTGCCAGCCAGCGGGCGACAGGGAACAATCAGCCCCAGCATTTT. As protein: CASQRATGNNQPQHF.

The rearrangement links TRBV29-1 to TRBJ1-2; D is unresolved. This CDR3 contains 12 residues. Trimming took off 8 bases at V and 3 bases at J, with 13 bases between the two ends. Germline loops: CDR1 SQVTM, CDR2 ANQGSEA. The CDR3 region has the DNA TGCAGCCTCTCCCGGGAGGACTATGGCTACACCTTC. It is translated as CSLSREDYGYTF.

This clone was counted a few times. The CDR3: CASSALGGEEQFF. CDR3 nucleotide sequence: TGTGCCAGCAGTGCACTCGGAGGGGAGGAGCAGTTCTTC. The chain employs TRBV6-4 and TRBJ2-1, with D possibly being TRBD2 (6 bases). The germline CDR1 and CDR2 sequences are MRHNA and SNTAGT. The CDR3 contains 13 residues. With 4 bases removed from V and 10 bases from J, the gap between germline ends came to 14 bases.

The rearrangement uses TRBV19 and TRBJ1-2; D might be TRBD1 (5 bases). The CDR3 is 13 amino acids. V was clipped by 3 bases and J by 8 bases, with 13 bases between them. In germline, CDR1 is LNHDA, CDR2 SQIVND (reference sequence). CDR3 sequence: CASSIKQEGGYTF. The DNA of the CDR3 is TGTGCCAGTAGTATCAAACAGGAAGGAGGCTACACCTTC. Full variable domain (remainder filled in from reference TRBV19 and TRBJ1-2): DGGITQSPKYLFRKEGQNVTLSCEQNLNHDAMYWYRQDPGQGLRLIYYSQIVNDFQKGDIAEGYSVSREKKESFPLTVTSAQKNPTAFYLCASSIKQEGGYTFGSGTRLTVV.

V usage is TRBV6-5 and J usage is TRBJ2-7; 9 positions match TRBD1. Losses at the gene ends were 5 bases for V and 5 bases for J; bases not matched to a gene: 4. Germline values: CDR1 MNHEY, CDR2 SVGAGI. There are 13 residues in the CDR3. The CDR3, as DNA: TGTGCCAGCAGTATACAGGGGGCGGACGAGCAGTACTTC. Its translation: CASSIQGADEQYF.

The chain has TRBV28 and TRBJ2-5; a possible D gene is TRBD1 (6 bases). Germline V gene data show CDR1 as MDHEN and CDR2 as SYDVKM. V shed 2 bases and J shed 2 bases, with 18 bases lying between them. This CDR3 is built from 17 residues. CDR3 protein: CASSLGPWTANQETQYF. The CDR3 DNA sequence: TGTGCCAGCAGTTTAGGCCCCTGGACAGCCAATCAAGAGACCCAGTACTTC.

The V call is TRBV11-2, the J call TRBJ2-4; D may be TRBD1 (5 bases). The CDR3 extends over 17 amino acids. V lost 2 bases and J 0 bases, leaving 14 bases between the germline ends. Germline CDR1 and CDR2: SGHAT and FQNNGV. CDR3 region: CASSLIRGPLAKNIQYF. The CDR3, as DNA: TGTGCCAGCAGCTTAATTAGGGGTCCTTTAGCCAAAAACATTCAGTACTTC.